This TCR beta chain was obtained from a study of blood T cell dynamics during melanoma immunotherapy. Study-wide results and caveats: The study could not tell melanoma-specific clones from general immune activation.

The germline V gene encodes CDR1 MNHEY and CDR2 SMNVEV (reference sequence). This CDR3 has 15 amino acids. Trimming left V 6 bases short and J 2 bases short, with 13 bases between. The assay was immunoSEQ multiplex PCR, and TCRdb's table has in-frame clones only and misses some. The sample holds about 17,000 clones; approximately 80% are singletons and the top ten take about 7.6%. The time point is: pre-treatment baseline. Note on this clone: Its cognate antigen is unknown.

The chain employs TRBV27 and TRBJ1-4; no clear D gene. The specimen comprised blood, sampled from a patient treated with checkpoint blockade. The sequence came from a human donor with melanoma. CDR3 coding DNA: TGTGCCAGCAGACCCAGTAGCCTGACTAATGAAAAACTGTTTTTT. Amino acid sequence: CASRPSSLTNEKLFF.